This T cell receptor beta chain was sequenced in a study of identical twins. Study-wide findings and caveats: High-abundance cord blood beta clonotypes had fewer insertions; memory repertoires showed none. Instead of following the same donors, the conclusions were based on cross-sectional statistical analysis.

The sample holds a few counts of this clonotype. Antigen unknown. Template switching added a universal primer binding site, and final cDNA carried unique molecular identifiers. TCRdb re-derived calls from the 5' RACE reads in MiXCR, one entry per CDR3 protein. This table has roughly 250,000 distinct CDR3 sequences, 11% to 15% appearing once. Sequencing was carried out using memory (CD45RO+) T cells sorted from blood. This clonotype originated in a woman under 30 in good health.

The CDR3 region has the DNA TGCAGTGCTAGAATGGCAGCCGGGCGAGAGCAGTACTTC. Its translation: CSARMAAGREQYF. V is TRBV20-1 and J is TRBJ2-7; D unresolved. Germline V lookup: CDR1 DFQATT, CDR2 SNEGSKA (reference sequence). V dropped 2 bases and J dropped 7 bases, with 15 bases sitting between them. The CDR3 runs to 13 residues.